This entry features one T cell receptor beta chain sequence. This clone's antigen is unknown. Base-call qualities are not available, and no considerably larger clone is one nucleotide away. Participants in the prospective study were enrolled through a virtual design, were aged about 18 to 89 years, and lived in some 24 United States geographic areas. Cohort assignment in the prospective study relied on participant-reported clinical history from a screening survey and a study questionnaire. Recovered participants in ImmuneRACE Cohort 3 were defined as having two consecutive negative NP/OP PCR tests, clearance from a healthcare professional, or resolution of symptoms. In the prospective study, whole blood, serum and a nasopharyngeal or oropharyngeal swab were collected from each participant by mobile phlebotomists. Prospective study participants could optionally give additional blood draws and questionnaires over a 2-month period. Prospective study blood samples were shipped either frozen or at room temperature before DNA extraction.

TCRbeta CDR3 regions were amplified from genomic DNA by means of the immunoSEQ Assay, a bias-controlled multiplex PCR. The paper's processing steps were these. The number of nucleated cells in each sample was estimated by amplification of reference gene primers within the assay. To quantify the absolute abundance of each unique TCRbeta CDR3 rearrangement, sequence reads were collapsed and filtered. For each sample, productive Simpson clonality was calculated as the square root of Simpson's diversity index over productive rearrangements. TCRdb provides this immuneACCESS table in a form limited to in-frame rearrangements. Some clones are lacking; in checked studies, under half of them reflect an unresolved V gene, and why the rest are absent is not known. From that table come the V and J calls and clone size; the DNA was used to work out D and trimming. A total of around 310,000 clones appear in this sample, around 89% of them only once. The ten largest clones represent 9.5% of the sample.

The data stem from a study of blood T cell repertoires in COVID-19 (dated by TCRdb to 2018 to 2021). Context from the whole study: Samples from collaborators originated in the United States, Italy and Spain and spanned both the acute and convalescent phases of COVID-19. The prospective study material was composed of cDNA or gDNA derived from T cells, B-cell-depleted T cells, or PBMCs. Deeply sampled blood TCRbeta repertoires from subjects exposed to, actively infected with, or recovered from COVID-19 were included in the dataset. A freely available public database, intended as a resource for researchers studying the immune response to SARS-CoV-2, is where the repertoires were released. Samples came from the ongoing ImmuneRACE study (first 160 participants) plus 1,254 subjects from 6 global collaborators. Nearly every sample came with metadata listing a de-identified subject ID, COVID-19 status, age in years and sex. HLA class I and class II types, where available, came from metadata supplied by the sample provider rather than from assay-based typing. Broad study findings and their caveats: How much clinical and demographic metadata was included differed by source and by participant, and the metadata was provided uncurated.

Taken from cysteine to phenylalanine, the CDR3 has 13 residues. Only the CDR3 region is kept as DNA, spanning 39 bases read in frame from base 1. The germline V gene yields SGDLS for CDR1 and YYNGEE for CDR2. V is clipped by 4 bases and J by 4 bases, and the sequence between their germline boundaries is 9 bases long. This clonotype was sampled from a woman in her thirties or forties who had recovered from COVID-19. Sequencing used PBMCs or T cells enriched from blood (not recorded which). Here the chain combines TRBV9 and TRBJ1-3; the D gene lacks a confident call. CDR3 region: CASSPSGGNTIYF. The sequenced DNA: TGTGCCAGCAGCCCGTCGGGGGGAAACACCATATATTTT.